Reported below is one T cell receptor beta chain. The specificity of this receptor is unknown. Per-base quality was not reported, and no clone a single base away is much larger than it. At the junction V is shortened by 3 bases and J by 2 bases, with 19 bases in between. The CDR3 numbers 16 residues from cysteine through phenylalanine. Just CDR3 DNA is preserved here, 48 bases in frame from base 1. CDR1 SQVTM and CDR2 ANQGSEA were looked up in the germline V gene. This sample stems from a study of CD8+ T cells in alopecia areata (dated 2018 in TCRdb). For context, the study as a whole: The treated patients took part in an open-label pilot trial in which moderate-to-severe alopecia areata was treated with oral tofacitinib at 5 to 10 mg twice daily. Tofacitinib was administered for 6 to 18 months, and 6 months of follow-up off drug were then conducted to assess delayed response and recurrence. Disease severity in treated patients was measured with the SALT score, which quantifies the percentage of affected scalp surface area. To study T cell clonal expansion in alopecia areata, the researchers applied high-throughput TCRbeta sequencing to both the C3H/HeJ mouse model and human patients. Scalp tissue and sorted CD4+ and CD8+ peripheral blood T cells from patchy and totalis/universalis alopecia areata patients and from healthy controls were covered by human TCRbeta sequencing. Biopsies were taken from tofacitinib-treated patients at baseline and again at 4 and 24 weeks into treatment, and several of those patients also had a later scalp biopsy. Scalp clonality was compared across normal scalp (n=4), patchy alopecia areata scalp (n=8), and alopecia totalis/universalis scalp (n=8). RNA was extracted with the PAXgene miRNA kit for fixed scalp, the miRNeasy kit for PBMCs, and the RNeasy kit for mouse skin. TCRbeta CDR3 regions were amplified by immunoSEQ multiplex PCR with 35 Vbeta forward and 13 Jbeta reverse primers.

Results the study describes overall, beyond this receptor: Resident alphabeta T cells in normal human skin are also sequenced, complicating scalp TCR repertoire analysis, unlike mouse skin dominated by gammadelta T cells. During tofacitinib treatment, many expanded lesional clones remained in scalp and blood, and this persistence may partly explain relapse after treatment is stopped. Lesional scalp, especially in alopecia totalis/universalis, showed higher clonality and more expanded CD8+ clones than normal scalp, suggesting antigenic drive. Because the treated cohort was small and included a single nonresponder, larger studies are needed to assess links between baseline CD8+ expansion and response. TCR sequences shared between patients were less clear than in mice, possibly partly because of HLA diversity in the patient population. Tofacitinib significantly lowered scalp clonality and the number of expanded CD8+ clones among the top 100 scalp clones.

Libraries came from the immunoSEQ multiplex PCR assay. RNA was extracted from all samples and reverse transcribed into cDNA as template for TCR sequencing. SuperScript III was used to make first-strand cDNA, primed with a 2:1 mix of oligo-dT and random hexamers. Amplification bias was assessed with a synthetic immune receptor repertoire, and residual bias was removed computationally. The paper's data handling went like this. After raw reads were preprocessed to remove errors, the CDR3 was defined following IMGT conventions as running from the conserved cysteine to phenylalanine. Clonality was computed by normalizing Shannon entropy by log2 of the number of productive unique TCRs and subtracting the result from 1. CD4 or CD8 identity of scalp clones was inferred by cross-referencing scalp TCRbeta sequences with sorted blood CD4 and CD8 repertoires. Not all clones reach the TCRdb copy of this immuneACCESS table, which keeps in-frame sequences only. Checked studies attribute under half of the gap to unresolved V genes and leave the rest unexplained. The D gene and trimming were derived from the DNA, and the V and J assignments and clone size from that table. The sample includes around 70,000 clones, with over 25% observed a single time. The ten largest clones take up more than 12% of the sample.

This sample's time point label indicates: about 4 weeks on oral tofacitinib. Read against the paper, the sample's treatment or condition label means: oral pan-JAK inhibitor, 5-10 mg twice daily. Peripheral blood and lesional scalp punch biopsies were obtained from patients with alopecia areata. PBMCs were isolated by density centrifugation and stained for CD3, CD4 and CD8, and CD4+ and CD8+ T cells were sorted on a FACSAria. The sequences come from CD8+ T cells sorted from blood, collected at week 4, from a patient treated with tofacitinib. The rearranged chain carries TRBV29-1 and TRBJ2-5; the D element could tentatively be TRBD1 or TRBD2, as 5 bases agree for each. This receptor was taken from a human donor with alopecia areata. The CDR3 has the sequence CSVDGREHFPQETQYF. The sequence in DNA is TGCAGCGTTGACGGCAGGGAGCACTTTCCGCAAGAGACCCAGTACTTC.